This T cell receptor beta chain emerged from a study of regulatory T cells in long-lasting Graves disease. Regarding time point: newly diagnosed GD, antithyroid drugs for less than 3 months. From PBMCs, RNA was extracted and then used to make the TCR library. Arm-PCR with iRepertoire HTBI primers amplified the CDR3 regions for these TCR beta libraries. TCRdb re-called the multiplex PCR reads with MiXCR, one entry per CDR3 protein. Of roughly 520,000 distinct CDR3 sequences listed, around 12% are singletons. This clonotype appeared many times. These same data were also listed under a study on T cells in Graves' hyperthyroidism and ophthalmopathy. This second report adds: Stable hyperthyroidism was separated from ophthalmopathy by a model based on 13 V-J features.

The material sequenced was peripheral blood mononuclear cells (PBMCs), taken at new diagnosis, from a patient treated with antithyroid drugs. This receptor was identified in a woman in her twenties or thirties with Graves disease.

CDR3 region: CSAYPEPGPGNTEAFF. CDR3 coding DNA: TGCAGTGCTTACCCGGAACCGGGACCCGGGAACACTGAAGCTTTCTTT. The V and J genes are TRBV20-1 and TRBJ1-1; the D gene is possibly TRBD1 (5 bases). The length of the CDR3 is 16 residues. Germline loops: CDR1 DFQATT, CDR2 SNEGSKA (reference sequence). V shed 5 bases and J shed 1 base, with 20 bases lying between them.